This T cell receptor (beta chain) was profiled in a study of T cells in Graves' hyperthyroidism and ophthalmopathy. This clonotype has a count of ten or more. V lost 3 bases to trimming and J lost 2 bases, with 14 bases between them. The CDR3 loop spans 16 amino acids. Germline CDR1 is ENHRY and CDR2 is SYGVKD. Amplification of TCR beta CDR3 regions was performed using RNA transcripts as template. The HTBI primer set drove a first-round RT-PCR of the TCR CDR3. TCRdb reanalysed the multiplex PCR reads using MiXCR and keeps one entry per CDR3 protein. The repertoire has some 360,000 distinct CDR3 sequences, about 14% of them found once; the top ten carry about 11%.

The specimen sequenced was blood. This chain links TRBV10-3 with TRBJ2-1; possible D gene TRBD1, 5 bases. This sequence was found in a woman in her fifties or sixties with Graves' hyperthyroidism. The CDR3 DNA reads as TGTGCCATCAGTGAAACGAGGCAGGGTACCTACAATGAGCAGTTCTTC. This codes for CAISETRQGTYNEQFF.